This T cell receptor (beta chain) was documented in a study of blood T cell repertoires in COVID-19. Study-level information: Nucleic acid was either cDNA or gDNA, and it came from T cells, B-cell-depleted T cells, or PBMCs.

Germline CDR1 and CDR2: SGHRS and YFSETQ. Between the trimmed V and J ends, which lost 1 base and 3 bases, there was a span of 4 bases. This CDR3 spans 13 amino acids. Enrolment of Seattle patients took place during active infection, and they were followed longitudinally. TCRdb's copy holds only in-frame clones and misses some; the assay was immunoSEQ multiplex PCR. Of 60,000 to 70,000 clones in the sample, approximately 84% are singletons; the top ten hold approximately 15%. The rearrangement joins TRBV5-1 to TRBJ2-2, with no clear D. The sample comprised peripheral blood. The source is a man aged 40-49 years with COVID-19, enrolled during active disease. This CDR3 is CASSLTDTGELFF. In DNA, the CDR3 is TGCGCCAGCAGCTTGACAGACACCGGGGAGCTGTTTTTT. The full variable domain, with the rest looked up from reference TRBV5-1 and TRBJ2-2, is KAGVTQTPRYLIKTRGQQVTLSCSPISGHRSVSWYQQTPGQGLQFLFEYFSETQRNKGNFPGRFSGRQFSNSRSEMNVSTLELGDSALYLCASSLTDTGELFFGEGSRLTVL.